This TCR beta chain is from a study of cytomegalovirus exposure and HLA in healthy donors. V was pared by 4 bases and J by 0 bases, with 5 bases of the junction left unmatched. Germline values: CDR1 MGHRA, CDR2 YSYEKL. This CDR3 is built from 15 residues. Repertoires were generated with immunoSEQ multiplex PCR, while TCRdb's copy carries only in-frame clones and drops some. The table lists some 140,000 clones, 70% to 90% of them singletons. This chain connects TRBV4-1 to TRBJ2-7, with 8 positions matching TRBD2. Sequencing used PBMCs. The origin of this receptor is a woman aged 25-40 years in good health and CMV-seropositive. Here the CDR3 reads CASSPLAGVSYEQYF. The CDR3 DNA reads TGCGCCAGCAGCCCTCTAGCGGGTGTCTCCTACGAGCAGTACTTC.